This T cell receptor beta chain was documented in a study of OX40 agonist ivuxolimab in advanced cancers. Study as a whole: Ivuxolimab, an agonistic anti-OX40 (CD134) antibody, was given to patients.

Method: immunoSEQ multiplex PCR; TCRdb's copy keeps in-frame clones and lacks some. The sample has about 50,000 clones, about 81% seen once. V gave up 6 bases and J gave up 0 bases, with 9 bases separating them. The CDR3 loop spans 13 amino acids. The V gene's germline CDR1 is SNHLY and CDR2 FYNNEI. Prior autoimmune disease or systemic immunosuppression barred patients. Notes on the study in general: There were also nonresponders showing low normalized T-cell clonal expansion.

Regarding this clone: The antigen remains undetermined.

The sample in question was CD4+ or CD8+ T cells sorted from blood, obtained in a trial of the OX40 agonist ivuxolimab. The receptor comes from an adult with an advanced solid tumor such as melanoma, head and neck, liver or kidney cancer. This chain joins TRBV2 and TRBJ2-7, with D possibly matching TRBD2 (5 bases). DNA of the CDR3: TGTGCCAGCAGGGACTGGCACTCCTACGAGCAGTACTTC. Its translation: CASRDWHSYEQYF.